This passage covers 32 T cell receptor beta chains from one sample sequenced in a study of T cell responses to AZD1222 COVID-19 vaccine. TCRdb's copy holds only in-frame clones and misses some; the assay was immunoSEQ multiplex PCR. Of approximately 150,000 clones listed, approximately 89% were seen once; the top ten hold around 1.7%. The specimen comprised peripheral blood, sampled 28 days after the second AZD1222 dose. These receptors were collected from an adult who received the AZD1222 COVID-19 vaccine.

This clone has a single count. The chain couples TRBV10-1 to TRBJ2-1; D call uncertain. Germline CDR1 and CDR2: WNHNN and SYGVQD (reference sequence). V was trimmed by 0 bases and J by 4 bases, leaving 4 bases between them. This CDR3 comprises 13 residues. CDR3 in DNA: TGCGCCAGCAGTGAGTCTAAGTACAATGAGCAGTTCTTC. It codes for CASSESKYNEQFF.

This rearrangement joins TRBV6-5 to TRBJ2-3; D is unclear. The CDR3 loop spans 11 amino acids. Germline lookup yields CDR1 MNHEY and CDR2 SVGAGI. The V end lost 6 bases, the J end lost 6 bases, and 7 bases lay between the germline ends. This CDR3 reads CASSDRDTQYF. The DNA for the CDR3 is TGTGCCAGCAGCGATAGGGATACGCAGTATTTT.

The chain is built from TRBV6-5 and TRBJ1-1; TRBD1 might be the D (5 bases). There are 13 residues in the CDR3. Trimming removed 2 bases at V and 6 bases at J, with 10 bases between. Germline lookup yields CDR1 MNHEY and CDR2 SVGAGI. For the CDR3, the DNA is TGTGCCAGCAGTTACAGGGGAGGGGCTGAAGCTTTCTTT. Residues: CASSYRGGAEAFF.

This clone was seen a single time. The CDR3 region has the DNA TGCGCCAGCAGCACAGACAGGGTCGGTGGTTCACCCCTCCACTTT. As protein: CASSTDRVGGSPLHF. The rearrangement uses TRBV4-3 and TRBJ1-6, with 7 bases matching TRBD1. This CDR3 has 15 residues. Germline lookup yields CDR1 LGHNA and CDR2 YSLEER. V lost 5 bases, J lost 9 bases, and 10 bases stayed unmatched.

This chain uses TRBV6-7 with TRBJ1-1; possibly TRBD1 for D (5 bases). TRBV6-7 is marked as an open reading frame, function uncertain. Between the trimmed V and J ends, which lost 2 bases and 4 bases, there was a span of 17 bases. This CDR3 contains 16 residues. CDR3 bases: TGTGCCAGCAGTTACGTCAGGGTTGGGTTGGGCACTGAAGCTTTCTTT. It specifies CASSYVRVGLGTEAFF.

The chain is built from TRBV5-1 and TRBJ1-1, with TRBD1 matching over 9 bases. The germline V gene encodes CDR1 SGHRS and CDR2 YFSETQ. This CDR3 has 15 amino acids. After removal of 4 bases from V and 4 bases from J, the junction contained 8 bases not matched to a gene. CDR3: CASSPTTGGGTEAFF. The CDR3 nucleotides read TGCGCCAGCAGCCCAACCACAGGGGGCGGCACTGAAGCTTTCTTT.

The chain couples TRBV3-1 (or the pseudogene TRBV3-2) to TRBJ2-5; 7 bases agree with TRBD1. CDR3 length: 15 amino acids. CDR1 and CDR2 from the germline V gene are LGHDT and YNNKEL (reference sequence). The trim removed 0 bases at V and 2 bases at J, leaving 3 bases unmatched. The CDR3 is CASSQELQGQETQYF. Here the CDR3 DNA reads TGTGCCAGCAGCCAAGAGTTACAGGGGCAAGAGACCCAGTACTTC.

The chain is built from TRBV18 and TRBJ2-1; 7 positions agree with TRBD1. This CDR3 is built from 15 residues. Trimming removed 3 bases from V and 8 bases from J; junction bases left unmatched: 10. The germline V gene has CDR1 KGHSH and CDR2 LQKENI. CDR3 nucleotides: TGTGCCAGCTCACCCCACCCGGGACAGACGGATGAGCAGTTCTTC. It encodes CASSPHPGQTDEQFF.

About this clone: This is likely a read error, given that the CDR3 carries no conserved phenylalanine or tryptophan at its end. The DNA is omitted, as the CDR3 cannot be located on it reliably, and the CDR3 follows TCRdb's listing. The V and J genes are TRBV10-3 and TRBJ1-1. Germline V CDR1 and CDR2: ENHRY, SYGVKD. From its first to its last residue, the CDR3 has 12 amino acids. The CDR3: CAISMGGTDRRV.

The chain combines TRBV28 with TRBJ2-7, with 8 nucleotides matching TRBD2. Trimming at V came to 4 bases and at J to 2 bases, leaving 10 bases not matched to a gene. Per the germline V gene, CDR1 is MDHEN and CDR2 is SYDVKM. The CDR3 has 16 amino acids. Written as DNA, the CDR3 is TGTGCCAGCAGTTCACCCCCACCACTAGCGGCCTACGAGCAGTACTTC. Protein: CASSSPPPLAAYEQYF.

This rearrangement joins TRBV11-3 to TRBJ2-1, with D tentatively TRBD2 (6 bases). V gave up 3 bases and J gave up 5 bases, with 14 bases separating them. The CDR3 extends over 15 amino acids. Germline CDR1 SGHNT, CDR2 YENEEA. The CDR3 DNA reads as TGTGCCAGCAGCTTGTCCGGGACTCGCAACAATGAGCAGTTCTTC. Protein: CASSLSGTRNNEQFF.

The chain has TRBV6-5 and TRBJ1-1; a possible D gene is TRBD1 (5 bases). Trimming shortened V by 6 bases and J by 6 bases, and 8 bases separated the two germline ends. CDR1 MNHEY and CDR2 SVGAGI come from the germline V gene. The CDR3 spans 11 residues. The CDR3 loop reads CASRAGPEAFF. The DNA for the CDR3 is TGTGCCAGCAGGGCGGGGCCTGAAGCTTTCTTT.

The CDR3 coding sequence is TGTGCCAGCAGTTACTCGTGGTTAGCGGGAAGGGAGACCCAGTACTTC. It codes for CASSYSWLAGRETQYF. The chain is built from TRBV6-5 and TRBJ2-5; 8 bases are a match to TRBD2. Germline CDR1 is MNHEY and CDR2 is SVGAGI. With 0 bases clipped from V and 5 bases from J, the junction kept 8 bases outside the gene matches. The CDR3 is 16 residues long.

The rearrangement links TRBV30 to TRBJ1-4, with a tentative D call TRBD1 (5 bases). V shed 2 bases and J shed 10 bases, with 20 bases lying between them. CDR1 is GTSNPN and CDR2 is SVGIG in the germline V gene (reference sequence). The CDR3 length is 15 residues. Here the CDR3 DNA reads TGTGCCTGGAGTATTTTGGGGGACGGAAGGGGAAAACTGTTTTTT. Protein: CAWSILGDGRGKLFF.

V gene TRBV7-9 combines with J gene TRBJ2-2; D ambiguous. From germline, CDR1 is SEHNR and CDR2 FQNEAQ (reference sequence). CDR3 length: 14 residues. Trimming took off 7 bases at V and 5 bases at J, with 14 bases between the two ends. DNA of the CDR3: TGTGCCAGCATAAAACCGACCACTACCGGGGAGCTGTTTTTT. As protein: CASIKPTTTGELFF.

J is TRBJ2-7 and V is TRBV18; 16 nucleotides match TRBD2. The CDR3 spans 17 residues. In germline, CDR1 is KGHSH, CDR2 LQKENI. The ends lost 4 bases at V and 6 bases at J; junction bases unmatched: 9. This chain's CDR3 is CASSLGTSGRALREQYF. Here the CDR3 DNA reads TGTGCCAGCTCACTCGGGACTAGCGGGAGGGCCCTGCGCGAGCAGTACTTC.

This chain connects TRBV10-3 to TRBJ1-1; no reliable D call. V was shortened by 4 bases and J by 2 bases, with 8 bases between the two germline ends. CDR1 ENHRY and CDR2 SYGVKD come from the germline V gene. The CDR3 totals 13 residues. The CDR3 DNA follows: TGTGCCATCAGTGTAAGGGAAAACACTGAAGCTTTCTTT. Its translation is CAISVRENTEAFF.

This clone was detected only once. V and J are TRBV6-2 or TRBV6-3 and TRBJ2-7; D gene ambiguous. The germline CDR1 and CDR2 sequences are MNHEY and SVGEGT. The CDR3 contains 11 residues. Trimming took 5 bases from V and 7 from J, leaving 9 bases between them. This chain's CDR3 is CASSGRREQYF. CDR3 DNA: TGTGCCAGCAGTGGTAGGAGAGAGCAGTACTTC.

The genes are TRBV10-1 and TRBJ1-6; D not certain. The CDR3 runs to 8 residues. The V gene's germline CDR1 is WNHNN and CDR2 SYGVQD (reference sequence). The CDR3 nucleotides read TGCGAGAAGGTGGGACTCCACTTT. It translates to CEKVGLHF.

The CDR3 DNA reads as TGTGCCAGCAGCCTAGGACAGGGGGATGTTGAAGCTTTCTTT. It codes for CASSLGQGDVEAFF. The chain is built from TRBV3-1 (or the pseudogene TRBV3-2) and TRBJ1-1, with TRBD1 matching 10 bases. Germline lookup yields CDR1 LGHDT and CDR2 YNNKEL (reference sequence). The CDR3 is 14 residues long. V was clipped by 4 bases and J by 7 bases; unmatched bases: 6.

A single count supports this clone. The rearrangement joins TRBV4-3 to TRBJ1-1; the match to TRBD1 covers 11 bases. This CDR3 comprises 17 residues. V was clipped by 1 base and J by 5 bases; unmatched bases: 9. Germline values: CDR1 LGHNA, CDR2 YSLEER. The CDR3 DNA follows: TGCGCCAGCAGCCAAGGGTTTCGGACAGGGGGCCGGACTGAAGCTTTCTTT. Amino acid sequence: CASSQGFRTGGRTEAFF.

V gene TRBV2 combines with J gene TRBJ2-1; D might be TRBD1 or TRBD2, each matching 6 bases. The CDR3 contains 17 residues. V was trimmed by 5 bases and J by 6 bases, leaving 23 bases between them. Germline V gene lookup returns CDR1 SNHLY and CDR2 FYNNEI. The CDR3 loop reads CASSLGGSREEFNEQFF. The CDR3 DNA reads as TGTGCCAGCAGTTTGGGGGGCTCGCGGGAAGAGTTCAATGAGCAGTTCTTC.

This clone has more than one count but fewer than ten. The chain is built from TRBV7-3 and TRBJ1-2; D not resolved. Trimming removed 1 base from V and 5 bases from J, with 8 bases in between. This CDR3 contains 13 residues. Germline CDR1 reads SGHTA; CDR2 reads FQGTGA. The CDR3 bases are TGTGCCAGCAGCTTAAACAAAGATTATGGCTACACCTTC. It codes for CASSLNKDYGYTF.

The gene calls are TRBV19 and TRBJ1-1; the D gene is possibly TRBD1 (6 bases). V lost 5 bases to trimming and J lost 9 bases, with 22 bases between them. The CDR3 extends over 15 amino acids. The germline V gene has CDR1 LNHDA and CDR2 SQIVND (reference sequence). CDR3 nucleotides: TGTGCCAGTAGTGGTTTGCAGGGGTCTGGTGGGAAAGCTTTCTTT. Translating gives CASSGLQGSGGKAFF.

CDR3 in DNA: TGTGCCAGCAGTACTATTAGCAATCAGCCCCAGCATTTT. Translated: CASSTISNQPQHF. The chain employs TRBV6-2 or TRBV6-3 and TRBJ1-5, with D unresolved. V lost 5 bases and J 0 bases, leaving 5 bases between the germline ends. CDR3 length equals 13 residues. Germline lookup yields CDR1 MNHEY and CDR2 SVGEGT.

This rearrangement joins TRBV18 to TRBJ2-1, with 9 bases lining up with TRBD1. V shed 2 bases, J shed 2 bases, and the junction held 1 base outside the gene matches. CDR3 length: 15 residues. The V gene's germline CDR1 is KGHSH and CDR2 LQKENI. In nucleotides, the CDR3 is TGTGCCAGCTCACCAGGGACAGGGCCCTACAATGAGCAGTTCTTC. Translation: CASSPGTGPYNEQFF. The full variable domain, in which reference TRBV18 and TRBJ2-1 provide the parts outside the CDR3, is NAGVMQNPRHLVRRRGQEARLRCSPMKGHSHVYWYRQLPEEGLKFMVYLQKENIIDESGMPKERFSAEFPKEGPSILRIQQVVRGDSAAYFCASSPGTGPYNEQFFGPGTRLTVL.

This chain joins TRBV7-2 and TRBJ2-3, with 15 bases aligning to TRBD2. The CDR3 is made up of 15 amino acids. Germline V gives CDR1 SGHTA, CDR2 FQGNSA. J was trimmed by 5 bases and V by 7 bases; bases with no gene match: 4. CDR3 loop: CASIRTSGRGDTQYF. The CDR3 DNA follows: TGTGCCAGCATAAGGACTAGCGGGAGGGGAGATACGCAGTATTTT.

The V and J genes are TRBV11-2 and TRBJ2-3; D uncertain. V was shortened by 3 bases and J by 2 bases, with 18 bases between the two germline ends. CDR3 length equals 17 residues. The germline CDR1 and CDR2 sequences are SGHAT and FQNNGV. CDR3 sequence reads: CASSFPPFGFDTDTQYF. Here the CDR3 DNA reads TGTGCCAGCAGCTTTCCCCCTTTCGGGTTTGACACAGATACGCAGTATTTT.

This sequence joins TRBV18 and TRBJ1-1; 8 bases agree with TRBD1. Germline assignment: CDR1 KGHSH and CDR2 LQKENI. The CDR3 contains 14 residues. Losses at the gene ends were 7 bases for V and 4 bases for J; bases not matched to a gene: 8. The CDR3 protein is CASYLTGETTEAFF. As DNA, the CDR3 is TGTGCCAGCTATCTGACAGGGGAGACCACTGAAGCTTTCTTT.

This clone was recorded only once. The chain has TRBV27 and TRBJ2-6; D perhaps matches TRBD1 (5 bases). Between the trimmed V and J ends, which lost 6 bases and 2 bases, there was a span of 8 bases. The CDR3 has 14 residues. Germline lookup yields CDR1 MNHEY and CDR2 SMNVEV (reference sequence). As DNA, the CDR3 is TGTGCCAGCAGGGCCAGGGCTGGGGCCAACGTCCTGACTTTC. It specifies CASRARAGANVLTF.

The chain recombines TRBV4-2 with TRBJ2-1; D not certain. V was cut by 1 base and J by 0 bases, with 7 bases left in between. The CDR3 length is 15 residues. Germline loops: CDR1 LGHNA, CDR2 YNFKEQ. CDR3 DNA sequence: TGTGCCAGCAGCCAAGTCCGGAGCTCCTACAATGAGCAGTTCTTC. Protein: CASSQVRSSYNEQFF.

The chain uses TRBV29-1 and TRBJ1-1; TRBD1 is a possible D gene (6 bases). This CDR3 region has 13 residues. V was cut by 5 bases and J by 3 bases, with 13 bases left in between. CDR1 and CDR2 (germline): SQVTM, ANQGSEA. CDR3 bases: TGCAGCGTTACAGGGTATCCCGACACTGAAGCTTTCTTT. The encoded protein is CSVTGYPDTEAFF.